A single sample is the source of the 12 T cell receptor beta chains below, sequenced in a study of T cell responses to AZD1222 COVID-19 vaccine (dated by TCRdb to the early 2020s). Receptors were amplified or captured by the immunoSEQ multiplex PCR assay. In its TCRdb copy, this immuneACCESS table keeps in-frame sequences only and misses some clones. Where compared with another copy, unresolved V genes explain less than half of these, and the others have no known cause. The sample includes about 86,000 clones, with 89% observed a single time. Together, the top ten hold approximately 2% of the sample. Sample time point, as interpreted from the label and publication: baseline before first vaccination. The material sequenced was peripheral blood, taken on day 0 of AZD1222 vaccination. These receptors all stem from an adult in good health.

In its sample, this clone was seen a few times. The CDR3 region has the DNA TGTGCCAGTAGTATTGACAGGGGCGCCCTGAACACTGAAGCTTTCTTT. Protein sequence: CASSIDRGALNTEAFF. V is TRBV19 and J is TRBJ1-1, with 8 bases aligning to TRBD1. This CDR3 spans 16 amino acids. Trimming took 3 bases from V and 0 from J; bases not matched to a gene: 6. The germline CDR1 and CDR2 sequences are LNHDA and SQIVND (reference sequence).

CDR3 DNA: TGTGCTAGTGGTTCGGGACTAGCGGAGAGGGAGACCCAGTACTTC. Translated: CASGSGLAERETQYF. The chain has TRBV12-5 and TRBJ2-5; 11 bases align to TRBD2. The CDR3 is made up of 15 amino acids. Unmatched junction bases numbered 6, after V lost 4 bases and J lost 5 bases. Germline V gene sequence: CDR1 LGHNT, CDR2 FRNRAP.

In nucleotides, the CDR3 is TGTGCCAGCAGCCAACGGCGGGGACAGTTCTCTGAAAAACTGTTTTTT. Translated, it gives CASSQRRGQFSEKLFF. The rearrangement uses TRBV3-1 (or the pseudogene TRBV3-2) and TRBJ1-4; TRBD1 matches 7 bases. From germline, CDR1 is LGHDT and CDR2 YNNKEL (reference sequence). The V gene end was trimmed by 2 bases and the J gene end by 7 bases; junction bases not matched to a gene: 10. The CDR3 extends over 16 amino acids.

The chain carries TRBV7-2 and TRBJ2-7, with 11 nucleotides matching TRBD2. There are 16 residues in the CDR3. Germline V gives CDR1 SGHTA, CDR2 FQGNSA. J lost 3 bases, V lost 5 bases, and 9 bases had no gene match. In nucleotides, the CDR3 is TGTGCCAGCAGCATCGCTGATGGACTAGCGGGCTACGAGCAGTACTTC. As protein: CASSIADGLAGYEQYF.

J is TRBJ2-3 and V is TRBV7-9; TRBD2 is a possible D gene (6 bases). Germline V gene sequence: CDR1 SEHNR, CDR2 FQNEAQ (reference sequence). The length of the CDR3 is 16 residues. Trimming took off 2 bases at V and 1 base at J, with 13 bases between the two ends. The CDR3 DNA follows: TGTGCCAGCAGCTTACCCCGGGCTAGCGGCACAGATACGCAGTATTTT. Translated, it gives CASSLPRASGTDTQYF.

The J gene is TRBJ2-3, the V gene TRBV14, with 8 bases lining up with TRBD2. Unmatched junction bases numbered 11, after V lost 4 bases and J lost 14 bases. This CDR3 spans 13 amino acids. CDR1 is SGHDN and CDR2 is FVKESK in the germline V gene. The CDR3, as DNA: TGTGCCAGCAGCCTAGGAAGCGGGAGCCCGCGGTATTTT. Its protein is CASSLGSGSPRYF.

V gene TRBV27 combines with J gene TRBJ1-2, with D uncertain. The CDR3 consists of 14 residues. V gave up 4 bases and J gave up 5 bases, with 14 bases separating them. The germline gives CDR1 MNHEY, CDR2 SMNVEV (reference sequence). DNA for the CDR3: TGTGCCAGCAGTTACTCGCACAGACCGTATGGCTACACCTTC. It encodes CASSYSHRPYGYTF.

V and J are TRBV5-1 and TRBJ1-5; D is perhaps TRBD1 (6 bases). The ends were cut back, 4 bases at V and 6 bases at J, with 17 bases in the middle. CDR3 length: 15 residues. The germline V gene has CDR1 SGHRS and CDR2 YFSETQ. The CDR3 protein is CASSPGQGQGQPQHF. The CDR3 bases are TGCGCCAGCAGCCCTGGGCAGGGGCAAGGTCAGCCCCAGCATTTT.

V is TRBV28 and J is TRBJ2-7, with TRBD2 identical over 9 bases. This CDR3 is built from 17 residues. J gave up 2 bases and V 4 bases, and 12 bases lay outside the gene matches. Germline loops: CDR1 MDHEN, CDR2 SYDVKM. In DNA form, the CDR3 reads TGTGCCAGCAGTTCCGGATTGACTAGCGGAACCCCCTACGAGCAGTACTTC. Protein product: CASSSGLTSGTPYEQYF.

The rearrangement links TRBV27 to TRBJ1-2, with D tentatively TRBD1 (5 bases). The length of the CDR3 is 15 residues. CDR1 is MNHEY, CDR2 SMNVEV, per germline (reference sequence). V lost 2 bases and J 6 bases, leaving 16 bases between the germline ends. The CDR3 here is CASSLRDAVGDGYTF. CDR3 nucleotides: TGTGCCAGCAGTTTACGGGACGCCGTCGGGGATGGCTACACCTTC.

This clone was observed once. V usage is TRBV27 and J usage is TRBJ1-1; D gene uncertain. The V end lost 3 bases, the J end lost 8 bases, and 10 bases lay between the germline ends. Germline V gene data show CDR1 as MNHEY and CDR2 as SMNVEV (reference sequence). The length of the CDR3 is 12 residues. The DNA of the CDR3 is TGTGCCAGCAGTTTCCGGGGAGGGGAAGCTTTCTTT. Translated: CASSFRGGEAFF.

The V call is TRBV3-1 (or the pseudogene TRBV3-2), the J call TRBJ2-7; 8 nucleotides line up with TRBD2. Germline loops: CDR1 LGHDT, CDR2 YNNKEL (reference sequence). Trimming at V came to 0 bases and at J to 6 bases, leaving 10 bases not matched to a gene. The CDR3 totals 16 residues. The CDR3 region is CASSQDTSSGSVEQYF. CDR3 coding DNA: TGTGCCAGCAGCCAAGATACGTCGAGCGGGAGTGTCGAGCAGTACTTC.